This T cell receptor beta chain appears in the sequencing data of a study of siplizumab effects on memory and regulatory T cells. Study-wide results and caveats: A minor fraction of alloreactive clones, and no more, mapped to unstimulated subsets. Siplizumab led to significantly less abundant alloreactive sequences that could be traced back to unstimulated CD4+ memory cells.

V dropped 2 bases and J dropped 1 base, with 10 bases sitting between them. Per the germline V gene, CDR1 is SGHNT and CDR2 is YYREEE (reference sequence). This CDR3 has 15 residues. Per sample, the assay covered 95,000 to 100,000 TCR templates. Clones were read by immunoSEQ multiplex PCR, and TCRdb kept only the in-frame ones, dropping some. The sample carries 95,000 to 110,000 clones, over 90% recorded once. Details on this clone: Its antigen is undetermined.

This sequence was found in a human donor in good health. Input material: Tregs sorted from blood. The chain recombines TRBV5-4 with TRBJ1-5; unclear D gene. CDR3 protein: CASSFGTASNQPQHF. The CDR3 region has the DNA TGTGCCAGCAGCTTCGGTACAGCGAGCAATCAGCCCCAGCATTTT.